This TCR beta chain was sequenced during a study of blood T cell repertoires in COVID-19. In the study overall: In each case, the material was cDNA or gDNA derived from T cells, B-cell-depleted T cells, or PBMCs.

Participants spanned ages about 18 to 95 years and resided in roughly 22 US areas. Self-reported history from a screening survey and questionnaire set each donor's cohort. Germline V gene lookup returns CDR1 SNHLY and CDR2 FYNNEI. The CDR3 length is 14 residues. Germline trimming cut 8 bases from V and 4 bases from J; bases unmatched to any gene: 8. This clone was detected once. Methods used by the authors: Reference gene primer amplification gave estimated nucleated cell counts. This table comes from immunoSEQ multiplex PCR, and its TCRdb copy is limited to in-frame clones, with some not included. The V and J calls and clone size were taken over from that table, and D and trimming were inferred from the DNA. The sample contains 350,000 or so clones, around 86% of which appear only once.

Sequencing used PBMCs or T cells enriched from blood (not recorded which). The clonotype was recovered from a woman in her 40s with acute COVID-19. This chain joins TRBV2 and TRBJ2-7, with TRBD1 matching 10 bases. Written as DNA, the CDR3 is TGTGCCAGCTCTCGGGGGACAGGGGAGTACGAGCAGTACTTC. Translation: CASSRGTGEYEQYF.